This T cell receptor beta chain is drawn from a study of OX40 agonist ivuxolimab in advanced cancers. Study summary: It was permissible to have had prior anti-PD-1, anti-PD-L1 or anti-CTLA-4 therapy, and around 40% had some.

The method was immunoSEQ multiplex PCR; TCRdb's version includes in-frame clones alone and lacks a portion of them. Here the sample spans 50,000 to 65,000 clones, 87% being singletons. Looked up from germline, CDR1 is LNHDA and CDR2 is SQIVND (reference sequence). CDR3 length: 14 amino acids. V lost 5 bases to trimming and J lost 6 bases; unmatched junction nucleotides: 6. The sequence was collected from an adult with an advanced solid tumor such as melanoma, head and neck, liver or kidney cancer. The gene calls are TRBV19 and TRBJ1-5; the match to TRBD1 covers 8 bases. Sample: CD4+ or CD8+ T cells sorted from blood, taken in a trial of the OX40 agonist ivuxolimab. CDR3: CASSVKTGVQPQHF. The CDR3 DNA reads TGTGCCAGTAGTGTAAAGACAGGGGTTCAGCCCCAGCATTTT.